This T cell receptor beta chain emerged from a study of T cell clonotyping in hematopoietic cell transplantation. As to time point: recipient sample about 28 days before transplant, after cytoreduction. The V gene's germline CDR1 is SGHTA and CDR2 FQGNSA. Trimming left V 1 base short and J 0 bases short, with 10 bases between. CDR3 length: 16 amino acids. The assay was immunoSEQ multiplex PCR, and TCRdb's table has in-frame clones only and misses some. The data contain about 28,000 clones, about 92% of them singletons. The source of this sequence is a man aged 50-59 years with acute myeloid leukemia. Some clones in this sample may be carry-over from other donors' samples. Material: peripheral blood mononuclear cells, obtained before stem cell transplant. The chain combines TRBV7-2 with TRBJ1-3; D not resolved. CDR3 region: CASSLGPQASGNTIYF. In DNA, the CDR3 is TGTGCCAGCAGCTTAGGCCCGCAGGCCTCTGGAAACACCATATATTTT.